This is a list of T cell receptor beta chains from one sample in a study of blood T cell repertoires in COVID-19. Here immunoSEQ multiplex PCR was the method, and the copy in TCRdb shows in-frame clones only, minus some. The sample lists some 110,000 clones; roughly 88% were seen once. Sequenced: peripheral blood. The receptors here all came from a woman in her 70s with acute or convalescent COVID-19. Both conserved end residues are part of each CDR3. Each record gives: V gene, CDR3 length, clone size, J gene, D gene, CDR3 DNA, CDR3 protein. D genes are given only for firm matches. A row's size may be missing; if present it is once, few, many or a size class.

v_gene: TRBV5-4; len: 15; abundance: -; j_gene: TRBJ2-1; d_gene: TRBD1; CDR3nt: TGTGCCAGCAGCTCCAAAGACAGGGGGCTTTCCGAGCAGTTCTTC; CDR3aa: CASSSKDRGLSEQFF
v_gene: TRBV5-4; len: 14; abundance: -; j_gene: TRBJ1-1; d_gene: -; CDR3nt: TGTGCCAGCAGCTATACAGGGCTGAACACTGAAGCTTTCTTT; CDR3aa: CASSYTGLNTEAFF
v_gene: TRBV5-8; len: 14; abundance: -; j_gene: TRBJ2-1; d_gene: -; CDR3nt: TGTGCCAGCAGCTCCGATACAGGCTACAATGAGCAGTTCTTC; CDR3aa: CASSSDTGYNEQFF
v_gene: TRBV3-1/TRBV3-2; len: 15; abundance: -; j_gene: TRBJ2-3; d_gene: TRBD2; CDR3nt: TGTGCCAGCAGCCAGACTAGCGGGGACACAGATACGCAGTATTTT; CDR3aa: CASSQTSGDTDTQYF
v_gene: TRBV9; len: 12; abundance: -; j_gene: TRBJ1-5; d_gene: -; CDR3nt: TGTGCCAGCAGCGAGGGGCAGGGGCCCCAGCATTTT; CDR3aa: CASSEGQGPQHF
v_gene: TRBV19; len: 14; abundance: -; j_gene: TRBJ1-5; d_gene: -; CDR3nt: TGTGCCAGTAGTATAGTCGGGTTTAATCAGCCCCAGCATTTT; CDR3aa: CASSIVGFNQPQHF
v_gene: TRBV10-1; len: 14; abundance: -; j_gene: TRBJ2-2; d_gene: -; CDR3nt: TGCGCCAGCAGTGCTGACTCGAACACCGGGGAGCTGTTTTTT; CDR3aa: CASSADSNTGELFF
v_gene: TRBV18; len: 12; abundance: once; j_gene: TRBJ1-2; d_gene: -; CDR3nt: TGTGCCAGCTCCCGGACGGGAGGTGGCTACACCTTC; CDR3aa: CASSRTGGGYTF
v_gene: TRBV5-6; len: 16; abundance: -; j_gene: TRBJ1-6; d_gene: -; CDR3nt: TGTGCCAGCAGCTTTACCACAGTCTCCTATAATTCACCCCTCCACTTT; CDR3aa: CASSFTTVSYNSPLHF
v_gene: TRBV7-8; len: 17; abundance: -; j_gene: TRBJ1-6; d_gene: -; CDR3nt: TGTGCCAGCAGCTTAAGTACGGGAAGCTCCTATAATTCACCCCTCCACTTT; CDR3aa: CASSLSTGSSYNSPLHF
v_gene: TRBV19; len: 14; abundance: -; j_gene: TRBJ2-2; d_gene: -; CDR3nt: TGTGCTACACGGCGGGGCCAAACAACCGGGGAGCTGTTTTTT; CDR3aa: CATRRGQTTGELFF
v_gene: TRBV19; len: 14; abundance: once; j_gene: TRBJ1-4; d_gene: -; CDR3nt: TGTGCCAGTAACAAAAAGGGACTAAATGAAAAACTGTTTTTT; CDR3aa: CASNKKGLNEKLFF
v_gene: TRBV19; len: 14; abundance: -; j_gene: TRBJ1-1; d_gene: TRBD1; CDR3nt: TGTGCCAGTAGTTTGACTACAGGGGGCACTGAAGCTTTCTTT; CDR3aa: CASSLTTGGTEAFF
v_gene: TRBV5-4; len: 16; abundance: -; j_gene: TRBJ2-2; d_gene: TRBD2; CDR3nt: TGTGCCAGCAGCTTGCCCGGGAGGGCCTCCACCGGGGAGCTGTTTTTT; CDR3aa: CASSLPGRASTGELFF
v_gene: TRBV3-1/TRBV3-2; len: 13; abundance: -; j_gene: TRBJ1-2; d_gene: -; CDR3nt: TGTGCCAGCAGCCCGGGACACCTCTATGGCTACACCTTC; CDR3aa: CASSPGHLYGYTF
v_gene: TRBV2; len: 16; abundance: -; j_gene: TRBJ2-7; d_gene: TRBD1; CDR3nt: TGTGCCAGCAGTGGCGACCTGACAGGGGAACGCTACGAGCAGTACTTC; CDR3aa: CASSGDLTGERYEQYF
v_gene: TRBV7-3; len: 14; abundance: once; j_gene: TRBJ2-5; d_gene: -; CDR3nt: TGTGCCAGCAGCTTAAGAGGGGGTTCAGAGACCCAGTACTTC; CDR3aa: CASSLRGGSETQYF
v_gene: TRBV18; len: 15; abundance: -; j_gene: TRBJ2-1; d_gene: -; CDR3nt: TGTGCCAGCTCACCACCACCCGCGCGGGGAGTTGGGCAGTTCTTC; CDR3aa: CASSPPPARGVGQFF
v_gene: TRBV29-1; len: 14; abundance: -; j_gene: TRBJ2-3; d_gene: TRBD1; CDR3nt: TGCAGCGGCCGGGACAGGGCGGTGGGGGATACGCAGTATTTT; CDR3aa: CSGRDRAVGDTQYF
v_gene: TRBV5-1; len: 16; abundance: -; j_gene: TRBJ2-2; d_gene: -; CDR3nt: TGCGCCAGCAGCATCCAACCGGGACAAAGGACCGGGGAGCTGTTTTTT; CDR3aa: CASSIQPGQRTGELFF
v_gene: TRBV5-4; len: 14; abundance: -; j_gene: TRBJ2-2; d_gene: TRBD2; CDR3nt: TGTGCCAGCAGTATAGCGGGGGTCGGCGGGGAGCTGTTTTTT; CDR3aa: CASSIAGVGGELFF
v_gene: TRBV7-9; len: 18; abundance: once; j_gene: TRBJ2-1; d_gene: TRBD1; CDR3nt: TGTGCCAGCAGCTTGGCACAGGGGTCCTCAGGCTTAGTCAATGAGCAGTTCTTC; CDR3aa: CASSLAQGSSGLVNEQFF
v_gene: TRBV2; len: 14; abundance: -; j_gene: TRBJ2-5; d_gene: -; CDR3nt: TGTGCCAGCAGCTACCCCTACGGGCAAGAGACCCAGTACTTC; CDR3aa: CASSYPYGQETQYF
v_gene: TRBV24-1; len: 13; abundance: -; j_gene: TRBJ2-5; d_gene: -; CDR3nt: TGTGCCACCAGTGATCCGTACCAAGAGACCCAGTACTTC; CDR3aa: CATSDPYQETQYF
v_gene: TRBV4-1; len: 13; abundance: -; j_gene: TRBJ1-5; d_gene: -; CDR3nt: TGCGCCAGCAGCCAAGATCTGACAGCTCCCCAGCATTTT; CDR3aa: CASSQDLTAPQHF
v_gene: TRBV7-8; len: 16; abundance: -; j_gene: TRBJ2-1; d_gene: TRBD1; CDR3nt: TGTGCCAGCAGCCACACCGGGACAGGGGGCTTCGGTGAGCAGTTCTTC; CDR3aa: CASSHTGTGGFGEQFF
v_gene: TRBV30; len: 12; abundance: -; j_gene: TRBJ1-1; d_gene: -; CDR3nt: TGTGTCGTAAAACCCCGCAGGGAAGAAGCTTTCTTT; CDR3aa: CVVKPRREEAFF
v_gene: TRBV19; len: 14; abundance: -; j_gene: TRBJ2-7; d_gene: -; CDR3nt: TGTGCCAGTAGTGAGGGTAAGAGCTCCTACGAGCAGTACTTC; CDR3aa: CASSEGKSSYEQYF
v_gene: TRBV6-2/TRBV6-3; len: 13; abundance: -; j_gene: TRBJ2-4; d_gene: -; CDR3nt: TGTGCCAGCAGTCTTACTAGCCGCAACATTCAGTACTTC; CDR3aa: CASSLTSRNIQYF
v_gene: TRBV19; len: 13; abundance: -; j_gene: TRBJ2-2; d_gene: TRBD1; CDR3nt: TGTGCAGCGCGACAGGGGCGGGTCGGGGAGCTGTTTTTT; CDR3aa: CAARQGRVGELFF
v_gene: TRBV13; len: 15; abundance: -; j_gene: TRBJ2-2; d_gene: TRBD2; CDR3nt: TGTGCCAGCAGACGGGCGGGGGGTTCCACCGGGGAGCTGTTTTTT; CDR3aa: CASRRAGGSTGELFF
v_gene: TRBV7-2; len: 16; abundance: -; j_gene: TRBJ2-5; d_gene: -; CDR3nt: TGTGCCAGCAGCCCCCCAGGGGGGCGCTGGGAAGAGACCCAGTACTTC; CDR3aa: CASSPPGGRWEETQYF
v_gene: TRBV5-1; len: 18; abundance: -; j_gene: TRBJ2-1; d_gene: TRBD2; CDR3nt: TGCGCCAGCAGCCCACCCCGCCTAACTAGCGGGGGGGGAAATGAGCAGTTCTTC; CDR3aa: CASSPPRLTSGGGNEQFF
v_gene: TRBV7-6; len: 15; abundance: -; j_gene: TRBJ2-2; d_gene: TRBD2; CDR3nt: TGTGCCAGCAGACTCACTAGCGGGAGCCCCGGGGAGCTGTTTTTT; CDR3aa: CASRLTSGSPGELFF
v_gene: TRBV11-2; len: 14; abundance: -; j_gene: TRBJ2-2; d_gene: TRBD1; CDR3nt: TGTGCCAGCAGGACCGGGACAGGGACCGGGGAGCTGTTTTTT; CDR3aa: CASRTGTGTGELFF
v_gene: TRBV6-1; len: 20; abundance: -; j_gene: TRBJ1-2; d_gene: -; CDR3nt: TGTGCCAGCAGTGACCGCCTCAGGGGAGTAGGCCTCGGGGCTAACTATGGCTACACCTTC; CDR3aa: CASSDRLRGVGLGANYGYTF
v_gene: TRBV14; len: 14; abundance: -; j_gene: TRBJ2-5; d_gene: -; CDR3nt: TGTGCCAGCAGCGGTCTAGCAGGTCAAGAGACCCAGTACTTC; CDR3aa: CASSGLAGQETQYF
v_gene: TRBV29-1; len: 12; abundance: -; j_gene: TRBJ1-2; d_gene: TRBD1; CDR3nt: TGCAGCGATGGGACAGGTAGCGATGGCTACACCTTC; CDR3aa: CSDGTGSDGYTF
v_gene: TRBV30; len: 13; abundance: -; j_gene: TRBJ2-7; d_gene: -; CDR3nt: TGTGCCTGGAGTAGGAGGAATAAAGGGGAGCAGTACTTC; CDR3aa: CAWSRRNKGEQYF
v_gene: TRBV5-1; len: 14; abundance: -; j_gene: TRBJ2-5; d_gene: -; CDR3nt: TGCGCCAGCAGCTTGGGCCTACTAAAAGAGACCCAGTACTTC; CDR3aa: CASSLGLLKETQYF
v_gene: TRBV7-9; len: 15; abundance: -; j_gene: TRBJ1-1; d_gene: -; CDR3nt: TGTGCCAGCAGCTTGCCTCAGGGGTCGGACACTGAAGCTTTCTTT; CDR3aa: CASSLPQGSDTEAFF
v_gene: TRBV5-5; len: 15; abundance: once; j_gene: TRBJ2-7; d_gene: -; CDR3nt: TGTGCCAGCAGCCCGAGACCGGAGAGCTCCTACGAGCAGTACTTC; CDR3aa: CASSPRPESSYEQYF
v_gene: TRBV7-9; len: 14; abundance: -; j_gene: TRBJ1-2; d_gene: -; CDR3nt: TGTGCCAGCAGCCGAGCGGGGGGCGCAGATGGCTACACCTTC; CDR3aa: CASSRAGGADGYTF
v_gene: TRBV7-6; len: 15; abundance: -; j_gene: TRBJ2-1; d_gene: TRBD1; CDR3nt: TGTGCCAGCAGCTCCACAGACAGGGGAGAGAATGAGCAGTTCTTC; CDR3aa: CASSSTDRGENEQFF
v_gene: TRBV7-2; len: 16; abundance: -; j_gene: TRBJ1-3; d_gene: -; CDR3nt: TGTGCCAGCAGCCTCCACCCCGCGAGCTCTGGAAACACCATATATTTT; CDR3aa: CASSLHPASSGNTIYF
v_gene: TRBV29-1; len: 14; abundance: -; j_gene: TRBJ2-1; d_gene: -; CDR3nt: TGCAGCGTTGAGGTAGAGGAGGGGTTTGATGAGCAGTTCTTC; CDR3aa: CSVEVEEGFDEQFF
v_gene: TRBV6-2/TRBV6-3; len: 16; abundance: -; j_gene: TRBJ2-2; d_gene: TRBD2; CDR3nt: TGTGCCAGCAGCCTTAGGGGACTAGCCAACACCGGGGAGCTGTTTTTT; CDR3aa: CASSLRGLANTGELFF
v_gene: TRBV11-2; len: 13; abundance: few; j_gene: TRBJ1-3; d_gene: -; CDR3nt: TGTGCCAGCAGCTTAGATAGGCGGAACACCATATATTTT; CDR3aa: CASSLDRRNTIYF
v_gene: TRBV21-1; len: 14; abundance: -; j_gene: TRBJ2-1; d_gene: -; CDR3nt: TGTGCCAGCCCATTCGACAGCTCCTACAATGAGCAGTTCTTC; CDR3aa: CASPFDSSYNEQFF
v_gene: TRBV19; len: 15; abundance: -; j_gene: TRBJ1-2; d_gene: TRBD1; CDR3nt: TGTGCCAGTAGTATAACAGGGGGGGACAACTATGGCTACACCTTC; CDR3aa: CASSITGGDNYGYTF
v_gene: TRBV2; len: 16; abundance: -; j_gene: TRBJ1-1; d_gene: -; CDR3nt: TGTGCCAGCAGTGAAGCAGGGGCTTTTGTGGACACTGAAGCTTTCTTT; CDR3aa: CASSEAGAFVDTEAFF
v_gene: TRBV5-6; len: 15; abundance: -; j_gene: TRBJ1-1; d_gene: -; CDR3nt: TGTGCCAGCAGCTTGGGTACAGGGATGGTGACTGAAGCTTTCTTT; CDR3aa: CASSLGTGMVTEAFF
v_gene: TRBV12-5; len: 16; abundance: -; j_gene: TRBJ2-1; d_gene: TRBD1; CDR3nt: TGTGCTAGTGGTCCTGGACAGGCGAGCTCCTACAATGAGCAGTTCTTC; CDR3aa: CASGPGQASSYNEQFF
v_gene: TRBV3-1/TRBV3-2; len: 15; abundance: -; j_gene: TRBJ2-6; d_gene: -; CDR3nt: TGTGCCAGCAGCCAAGACAGCTCTGGGGCCAACGTCCTGACTTTC; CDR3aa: CASSQDSSGANVLTF
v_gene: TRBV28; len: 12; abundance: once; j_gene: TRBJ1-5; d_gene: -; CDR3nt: TGTGCCAGCAGAACCCTAAATCAGCCCCAGCATTTT; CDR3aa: CASRTLNQPQHF
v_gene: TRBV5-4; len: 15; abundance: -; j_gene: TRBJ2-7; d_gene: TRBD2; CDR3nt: TGTGCCAGCAGCTTGGGAGCGGGGTCCTCCTACGAGCAGTACTTC; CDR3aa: CASSLGAGSSYEQYF
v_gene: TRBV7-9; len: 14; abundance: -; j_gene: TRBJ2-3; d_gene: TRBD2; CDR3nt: TGTGCCAGCAGCAAGCGGGGGACATTAGATACGCAGTATTTT; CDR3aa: CASSKRGTLDTQYF
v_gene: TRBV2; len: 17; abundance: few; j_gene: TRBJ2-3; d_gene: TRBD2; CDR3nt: TGTGCCAGCAGTCCTGAGGACTACCGGGGGGACACAGATACGCAGTATTTT; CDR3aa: CASSPEDYRGDTDTQYF
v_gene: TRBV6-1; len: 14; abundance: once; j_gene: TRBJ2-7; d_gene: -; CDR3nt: TGTGCCAGCAGTGAAGTTCAGGGGACCTACGAGCAGTACTTC; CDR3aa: CASSEVQGTYEQYF
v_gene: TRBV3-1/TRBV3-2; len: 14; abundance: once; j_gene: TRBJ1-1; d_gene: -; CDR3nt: TGTGCCAGCAGCTCTCAGGGGCAGAACACTGAAGCTTTCTTT; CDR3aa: CASSSQGQNTEAFF